This T cell receptor (beta chain) was obtained from a study of cytomegalovirus exposure and HLA in healthy donors. Across the study: It was reported in a later analysis that the 120 validation repertoires used the same platform as the 550 to 850 first-cohort repertoires.

TCRdb's copy holds only in-frame clones and misses some; the assay was immunoSEQ multiplex PCR. The sample lists 150,000 to 200,000 clones, around 80% occurring once. Whole-study results and caveats: According to reports, the classifier identified cytomegalovirus status with high specificity and sensitivity. In vitro checks showed that a few CMV-associated chains really do target CMV antigens. The study found most TCR sequences rare, yet found some public TCRs in many donors.

Comments on this clone: Its antigen is unknown.

The specimen was PBMCs. The sequence was obtained from a woman under 40 in good health and CMV-seronegative.

CDR3 sequence (DNA): TGTGCCAGCAGCCCGATACAGGGCCCCTACGAGCAGTACTTC. This encodes CASSPIQGPYEQYF. The chain links TRBV5-8 to TRBJ2-7, with TRBD1 as a possible D gene (6 bases). The CDR3 length is 14 residues. CDR1 and CDR2 (germline): SGHTS, YDEGEE. The V end lost 4 bases, the J end lost 2 bases, and 13 bases lay between the germline ends.